Given below is one T cell receptor (beta chain) in context. Only in-frame clones appear in the TCRdb table, and some are missing; sequencing was by immunoSEQ multiplex PCR. In the table there are about 210,000 clones, around 88% of which are singletons. This record comes from a study of blood T cell repertoires in COVID-19. Study-level information: The cDNA or gDNA used as material had been derived from T cells, B-cell-depleted T cells, or PBMCs.

Those who participated ranged in age from about 18 to 95 years and resided in 24 US areas. Participants classified as exposed had met a COVID-19 case within 2 weeks before study entry. Germline CDR1 MNHEY, CDR2 SMNVEV (reference sequence). This CDR3 is built from 17 residues. The V and J ends lost 5 bases and 2 bases, in that order; junction bases with no gene match: 10. The chain links TRBV27 to TRBJ2-2, with TRBD2 matching 8 bases. The material sequenced was PBMCs or T cells enriched from blood (not recorded which). This receptor was taken from a woman younger than 45 who had been exposed to COVID-19. The DNA for the CDR3 is TGTGCCAGCAGTCTCCTAGGACTAGCTACAAACACCGGGGAGCTGTTTTTT. It is translated as CASSLLGLATNTGELFF.